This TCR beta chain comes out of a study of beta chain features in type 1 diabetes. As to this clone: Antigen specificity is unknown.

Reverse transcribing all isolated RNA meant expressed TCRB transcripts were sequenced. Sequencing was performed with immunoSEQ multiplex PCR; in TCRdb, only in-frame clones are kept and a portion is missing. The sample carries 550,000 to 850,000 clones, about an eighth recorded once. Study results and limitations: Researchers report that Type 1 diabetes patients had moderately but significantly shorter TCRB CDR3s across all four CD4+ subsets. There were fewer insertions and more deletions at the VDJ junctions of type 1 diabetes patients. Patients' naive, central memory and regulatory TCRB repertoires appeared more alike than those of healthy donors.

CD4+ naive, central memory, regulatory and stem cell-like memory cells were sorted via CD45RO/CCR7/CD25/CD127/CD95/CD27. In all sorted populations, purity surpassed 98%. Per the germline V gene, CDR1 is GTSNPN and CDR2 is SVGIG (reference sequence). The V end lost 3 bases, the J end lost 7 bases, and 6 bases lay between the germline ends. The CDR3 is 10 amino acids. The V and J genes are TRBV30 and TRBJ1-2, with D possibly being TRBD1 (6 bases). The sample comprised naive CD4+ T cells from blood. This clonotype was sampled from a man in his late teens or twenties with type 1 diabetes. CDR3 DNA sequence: TGTGCCTGGAGACAGGGTGGCTACACCTTC. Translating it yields CAWRQGGYTF.